The 26 T cell receptor beta chains in this list originate from one sample, sequenced in a study of graft-versus-host responses after intestinal transplantation. The antigens for these receptors are not known. The protocol was immunoSEQ multiplex PCR, while the TCRdb copy is restricted to in-frame clones and leaves out a portion. The table lists 75,000 to 90,000 clones, about 89% of them singletons. The specimen was unstimulated CD4+ T cells sorted from spleen or lymph node cells, collected before intestinal transplant. The receptors originated from a human donor who received an intestinal transplant.

This chain joins TRBV19 and TRBJ2-5; D is perhaps TRBD1 (6 bases). CDR1 is LNHDA, CDR2 SQIVND, per germline (reference sequence). The V end lost 0 bases, the J end lost 5 bases, and 7 bases lay between the germline ends. CDR3 size: 13 residues. The CDR3, as DNA: TGTGCCAGTAGTATAGATAGGGGGGAGACCCAGTACTTC. The encoded protein is CASSIDRGETQYF.

This chain joins TRBV4-1 and TRBJ1-2; TRBD1 is a possible D gene (6 bases). The CDR3 covers 13 residues. V was shortened by 2 bases and J by 2 bases, with 6 bases between the two germline ends. Germline-derived CDR1 and CDR2 are MGHRA and YSYEKL. The CDR3 DNA sequence: TGCGCCAGCAGCCAACAGGGGAACTATGGCTACACCTTC. Translation gives CASSQQGNYGYTF.

The chain combines TRBV4-2 with TRBJ2-7; TRBD2 matches 7 bases. Germline V gene data show CDR1 as LGHNA and CDR2 as YNFKEQ. After removal of 0 bases from V and 0 bases from J, the junction contained 11 bases not matched to a gene. The CDR3 is 18 amino acids. The CDR3: CASSQDRPSGFFSYEQYF. For the CDR3, the DNA is TGTGCCAGCAGCCAAGATAGACCTAGCGGATTCTTCTCCTACGAGCAGTACTTC.

The rearrangement links TRBV18 to TRBJ2-7, with a tentative D call TRBD2 (5 bases). Germline V CDR1 and CDR2: KGHSH, LQKENI. V lost 6 bases, J lost 6 bases, and 18 bases lay in between. This CDR3 comprises 14 residues. The CDR3 DNA follows: TGTGCCAGCTCCCCAACTAGGGCTCCTGGCGAGCAGTACTTC. It codes for CASSPTRAPGEQYF.

V usage is TRBV27 and J usage is TRBJ1-5; 12 nucleotides line up with TRBD1. The length of the CDR3 is 18 residues. Germline lookup yields CDR1 MNHEY and CDR2 SMNVEV (reference sequence). Unmatched junction bases numbered 17, after V lost 8 bases and J lost 6 bases. CDR3 amino acids: CASRRLGTGGAGRQPQHF. CDR3 nucleotide sequence: TGTGCCAGCCGGCGGCTTGGGACAGGGGGCGCGGGTCGTCAGCCCCAGCATTTT.

The V and J genes are TRBV9 and TRBJ2-3; possible D gene TRBD2, 7 bases. Trimming took off 0 bases at V and 3 bases at J, with 17 bases between the two ends. There are 17 residues in the CDR3. Germline-derived CDR1 and CDR2 are SGDLS and YYNGEE. In nucleotides, the CDR3 is TGTGCCAGCAGCGTAGCTTCCCGGACTAGGGGGACAGATACGCAGTATTTT. The encoded protein is CASSVASRTRGTDTQYF.

The chain is built from TRBV11-3 and TRBJ2-3; TRBD1 agrees at 10 bases. The V segment lost 4 bases and the J segment 1 base; nucleotides outside the gene matches: 2. The length of the CDR3 is 15 residues. Germline CDR1 reads SGHNT; CDR2 reads YENEEA. The CDR3, as DNA: TGTGCCAGCAGCTCCGGGACAGGGGGCACAGATACGCAGTATTTT. This codes for CASSSGTGGTDTQYF.

A few counts support this clone. The chain links TRBV10-3 to TRBJ2-7; tentatively, D is TRBD1 (6 bases). Germline CDR1 ENHRY, CDR2 SYGVKD. V was shortened by 2 bases and J by 6 bases, with 11 bases between the two germline ends. The CDR3 runs to 13 residues. The CDR3 DNA sequence: TGTGCCATCAGTGAGGTCGGCAGGGGCGAGCAGTACTTC. Translated, it gives CAISEVGRGEQYF.

The V and J genes are TRBV5-4 and TRBJ2-1; TRBD2 agrees at 10 bases. Germline V gene lookup returns CDR1 SGHNT and CDR2 YYREEE (reference sequence). Trimming at V came to 1 base and at J to 6 bases, leaving 4 bases not matched to a gene. The CDR3 totals 15 residues. This CDR3 reads CASSLRSGRANEQFF. The CDR3 DNA reads as TGTGCCAGCAGCTTGCGCAGCGGGAGGGCCAATGAGCAGTTCTTC.

The CDR3 reads CASSERSKETQYF. Here the CDR3 DNA reads TGTGCCAGCAGTGAAAGGAGTAAAGAGACCCAGTACTTC. The chain combines TRBV2 with TRBJ2-5; no clear D. V dropped 2 bases and J dropped 3 bases, with 7 bases sitting between them. This CDR3 region has 13 residues. Germline CDR1 SNHLY, CDR2 FYNNEI.

The J gene is TRBJ2-7, the V gene TRBV28; a weak D match, TRBD1 (5 bases). Germline V gene sequence: CDR1 MDHEN, CDR2 SYDVKM. V was pared by 2 bases and J by 6 bases, with 17 bases between. The CDR3 covers 15 residues. The CDR3 DNA reads as TGTGCCAGCAGTTTAAAGGCCAGGGCCCACCGCGAGCAGTACTTC. This codes for CASSLKARAHREQYF.

This clone showed up just a few times. This sequence joins TRBV25-1 and TRBJ1-6; 7 nucleotides line up with TRBD1. The V segment lost 1 base and the J segment 10 bases; nucleotides outside the gene matches: 10. The CDR3 is 16 residues long. From germline, CDR1 is MGHDK and CDR2 SYGVNS. This CDR3 is CASSESRQGGRSPLHF. The CDR3 bases are TGTGCCAGCAGTGAATCCCGACAGGGTGGCAGGTCACCCCTCCACTTT.

This chain joins TRBV6-1 and TRBJ2-5, with D possibly TRBD2 on 5 matching bases. This CDR3 has 14 amino acids. Germline loops: CDR1 MNHNS, CDR2 SASEGT. V was cut by 3 bases and J by 2 bases, with 10 bases left in between. The CDR3 sequence: CASSDPGVQETQYF. The CDR3 DNA is TGTGCCAGCAGTGACCCCGGGGTTCAAGAGACCCAGTACTTC.

The V and J genes are TRBV10-3 and TRBJ2-2; 7 bases are shared with TRBD1. The CDR3 loop spans 16 amino acids. Germline V gene lookup returns CDR1 ENHRY and CDR2 SYGVKD. V shed 2 bases, J shed 2 bases, and the junction held 5 bases outside the gene matches. The CDR3 bases are TGTGCCATCAGTGAGCCGGGACAGCAAAACACCGGGGAGCTGTTTTTT. Encoded protein: CAISEPGQQNTGELFF.

The chain combines TRBV7-6 with TRBJ2-5; 9 bases are a match to TRBD2. The junction had 6 bases not matched to a gene; V was cut back by 3 bases and J by 1 base. Germline V gene sequence: CDR1 SGHVS, CDR2 FNYEAQ. The CDR3 extends over 16 amino acids. The CDR3 DNA follows: TGTGCCAGCAGCTTTAGGCTAGCGGGGCTCCAAGAGACCCAGTACTTC. Its translation: CASSFRLAGLQETQYF.

The V gene is TRBV5-1, the J gene TRBJ2-7; TRBD2 aligns across 10 bases. The ends lost 6 bases at V and 5 bases at J; junction bases unmatched: 8. Germline loops: CDR1 SGHRS, CDR2 YFSETQ. CDR3 size: 14 residues. The CDR3 sequence is CASKSGRESHEQYF. CDR3 DNA: TGCGCCAGCAAAAGCGGGAGGGAGTCCCACGAGCAGTACTTC.

J is TRBJ2-1 and V is TRBV29-1; 8 bases are shared with TRBD2. The CDR3 contains 14 residues. With 6 bases clipped from V and 9 bases from J, the junction kept 13 bases outside the gene matches. Germline lookup yields CDR1 SQVTM and CDR2 ANQGSEA. This chain's CDR3 is CSVGIVVSGVEQFF. CDR3 bases: TGCAGCGTGGGGATCGTCGTTAGCGGGGTTGAGCAGTTCTTC.

This sequence joins TRBV6-1 and TRBJ1-2, with 7 bases fitting TRBD1. There are 14 residues in the CDR3. V shed 4 bases and J 4 bases; nucleotides not matched to a gene: 6. The germline CDR1 and CDR2 sequences are MNHNS and SASEGT. This CDR3 is CASSAGQVLYGYTF. In DNA, the CDR3 is TGTGCCAGCAGTGCCGGACAGGTTCTCTATGGCTACACCTTC.

V and J are TRBV4-2 and TRBJ2-7; 9 nucleotides line up with TRBD2. This CDR3 has 15 amino acids. In germline, CDR1 is LGHNA, CDR2 YNFKEQ. V trimming: 2 bases; J trimming: 6 bases; junction bases outside the gene matches: 8. This CDR3 is CASSQRGGRAVEQYF. CDR3 in DNA: TGTGCCAGCAGCCAAAGGGGCGGGAGGGCCGTCGAGCAGTACTTC.

For the CDR3, the DNA is TGTGCCATTAAGAGGGGGGAGACCCAGTACTTC. Translated: CAIKRGETQYF. The chain couples TRBV6-1 to TRBJ2-5; maybe TRBD1 (6 bases). V lost 10 bases and J lost 5, with 11 bases in between. CDR1 is MNHNS, CDR2 SASEGT, per germline. The CDR3 has 11 residues.

The chain carries TRBV5-1 and TRBJ2-7; TRBD2 agrees at 7 bases. Losses at the gene ends were 0 bases for V and 3 bases for J; bases not matched to a gene: 3. The CDR3 has 14 amino acids. Per germline, CDR1 SGHRS and CDR2 YFSETQ. CDR3 coding DNA: TGCGCCAGCAGCTTGGGAGGGGAGGGCTACGAGCAGTACTTC. The encoded protein is CASSLGGEGYEQYF.

The J gene is TRBJ1-5, the V gene TRBV18; no firm D call. Germline V gene lookup returns CDR1 KGHSH and CDR2 LQKENI. The CDR3 extends over 13 amino acids. V was cut by 6 bases and J by 2 bases, with 8 bases left in between. The DNA of the CDR3 is TGTGCCAGCTCCACCGAGCGCAATCAGCCCCAGCATTTT. It specifies CASSTERNQPQHF.

This chain connects TRBV9 to TRBJ2-5; 8 nucleotides agree with TRBD2. CDR3 length: 15 residues. Germline V CDR1 and CDR2: SGDLS, YYNGEE. J lost 5 bases, V lost 4 bases, and 10 bases had no gene match. In DNA, the CDR3 is TGTGCCAGCAGCCTCGGGACTAGTGGTGTGGAGACCCAGTACTTC. Amino acids: CASSLGTSGVETQYF.

This CDR3 reads CASRRLMTSGVTDTQYF. CDR3 nucleotides: TGTGCCAGCAGAAGACTCATGACTAGCGGGGTGACAGATACGCAGTATTTT. V and J are TRBV27 and TRBJ2-3, with 11 bases that match TRBD2. Unmatched junction bases numbered 11, after V lost 6 bases and J lost 3 bases. This CDR3 has 17 amino acids. CDR1 and CDR2 (germline): MNHEY, SMNVEV (reference sequence).

The genes are TRBV5-6 and TRBJ1-1, with 9 nucleotides matching TRBD1. Per germline, CDR1 SGHDT and CDR2 YYEEEE. This CDR3 contains 14 residues. The J segment lost 4 bases and the V segment lost 5 bases, leaving 6 bases of the junction unmatched. The CDR3 DNA is TGTGCCAGCAGGGGGGACAGGGTTAGCACTGAAGCTTTCTTT. This sequence encodes CASRGDRVSTEAFF.

The rearrangement links TRBV28 to TRBJ2-2; D unclear. Germline V gene lookup returns CDR1 MDHEN and CDR2 SYDVKM. V lost 4 bases and J 6 bases, leaving 3 bases between the germline ends. The CDR3 runs to 11 residues. This CDR3 reads CASSSSGELFF. The DNA for the CDR3 is TGTGCCAGCAGTTCGTCCGGGGAGCTGTTTTTT.